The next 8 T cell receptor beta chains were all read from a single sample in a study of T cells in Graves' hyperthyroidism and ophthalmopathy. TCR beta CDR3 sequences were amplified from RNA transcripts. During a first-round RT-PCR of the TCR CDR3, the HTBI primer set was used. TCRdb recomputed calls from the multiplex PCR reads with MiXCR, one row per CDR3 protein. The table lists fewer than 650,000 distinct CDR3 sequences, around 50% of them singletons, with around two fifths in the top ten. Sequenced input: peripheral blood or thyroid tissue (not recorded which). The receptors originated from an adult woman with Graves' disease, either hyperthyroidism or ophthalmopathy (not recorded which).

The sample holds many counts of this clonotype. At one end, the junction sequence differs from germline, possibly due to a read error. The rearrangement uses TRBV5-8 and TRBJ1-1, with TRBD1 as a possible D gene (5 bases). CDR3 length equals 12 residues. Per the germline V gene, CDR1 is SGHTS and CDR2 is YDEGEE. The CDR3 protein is CASSQDTLGSVF. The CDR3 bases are TGTGCCAGCAGCCAGGACACTTTGGGGAGTGTCTTT. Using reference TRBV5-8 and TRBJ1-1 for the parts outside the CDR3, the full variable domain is EAGVTQSPTHLIKTRGQQATLRCSPISGHTSVYWYQQALGLGLQFLLWYDEGEERNRGNFPPRFSGRQFPNYSSELNVNALELEDSALYLCASSQDTLGSVFGQGTRLTVV.

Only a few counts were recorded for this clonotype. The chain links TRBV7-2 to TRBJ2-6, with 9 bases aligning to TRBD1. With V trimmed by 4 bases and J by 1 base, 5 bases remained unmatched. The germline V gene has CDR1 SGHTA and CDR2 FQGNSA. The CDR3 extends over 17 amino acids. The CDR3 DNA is TGTGCCAGCAGCTACCAGGGACAGGGATCTGGGGCCAACGTCCTGACTTTC. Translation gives CASSYQGQGSGANVLTF.

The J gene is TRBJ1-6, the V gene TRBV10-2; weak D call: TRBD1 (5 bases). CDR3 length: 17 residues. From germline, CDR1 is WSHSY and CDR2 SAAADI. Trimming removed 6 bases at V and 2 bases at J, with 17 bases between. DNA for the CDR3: TGCGCCAGCAGCCAATGGAGGGGATCTACCTATAATTCACCCCTCCACTTT. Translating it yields CASSQWRGSTYNSPLHF.

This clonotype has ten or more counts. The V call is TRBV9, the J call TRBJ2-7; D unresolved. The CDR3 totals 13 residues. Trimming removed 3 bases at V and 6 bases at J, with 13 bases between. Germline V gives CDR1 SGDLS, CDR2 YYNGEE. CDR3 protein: CASSDENVVEQYF. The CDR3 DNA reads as TGTGCCAGCAGCGACGAGAACGTTGTCGAGCAGTACTTC.

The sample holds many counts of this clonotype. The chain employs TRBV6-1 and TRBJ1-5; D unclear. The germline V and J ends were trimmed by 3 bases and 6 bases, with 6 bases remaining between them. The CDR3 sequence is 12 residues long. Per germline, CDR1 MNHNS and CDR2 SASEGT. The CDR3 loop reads CASSDPFQPQHF. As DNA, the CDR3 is TGTGCCAGCAGTGACCCTTTTCAGCCCCAGCATTTT.

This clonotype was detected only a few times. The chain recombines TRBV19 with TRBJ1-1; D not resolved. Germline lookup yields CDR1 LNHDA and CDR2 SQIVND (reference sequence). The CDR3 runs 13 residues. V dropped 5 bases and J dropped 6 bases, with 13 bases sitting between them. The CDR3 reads CASSPGPRAEAFF. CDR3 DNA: TGTGCCAGTAGTCCTGGCCCTAGGGCTGAAGCTTTCTTT.

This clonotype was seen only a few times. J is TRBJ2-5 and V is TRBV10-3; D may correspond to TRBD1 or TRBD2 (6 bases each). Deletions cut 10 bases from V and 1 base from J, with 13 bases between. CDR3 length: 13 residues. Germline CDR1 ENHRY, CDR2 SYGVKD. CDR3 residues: CASIRGPQETQYF. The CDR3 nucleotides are TGTGCCAGCATTCGGGGGCCCCAAGAGACCCAGTACTTC.

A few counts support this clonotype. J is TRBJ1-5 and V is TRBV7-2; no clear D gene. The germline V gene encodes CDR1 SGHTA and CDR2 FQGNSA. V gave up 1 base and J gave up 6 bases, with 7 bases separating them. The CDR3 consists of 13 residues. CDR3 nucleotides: TGTGCCAGCAGCTTAGATCTCGGTCAGCCCCAGCATTTT. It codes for CASSLDLGQPQHF.